This TCR beta chain emerged from a study of graft-versus-host responses after intestinal transplantation. This CDR3 spans 16 amino acids. V lost 0 bases to trimming and J lost 0 bases, with 7 bases between them. Germline CDR1 SGDLS, CDR2 YYNGEE. Lamina propria and intraepithelial lymphocytes were released by processing graft tissue. The protocol was immunoSEQ multiplex PCR, while the TCRdb copy is restricted to in-frame clones and leaves out a portion. The sample includes 9,500 to 15,000 clones, roughly 77% of them seen just once. The chain employs TRBV9 and TRBJ2-6; D uncertain. This TCR came from a human patient who received an intestinal transplant, so some T cells may come from the graft donor. The source material was ileum tissue, sampled around 150 days after intestinal transplantation. CDR3 sequence reads: CASSVARISGANVLTF. In DNA, the CDR3 is TGTGCCAGCAGCGTAGCGAGGATCTCTGGGGCCAACGTCCTGACTTTC.